The 24 T cell receptor beta chains listed next were all sequenced from one sample in a study of vaccination and CD4 T cells after COVID-19. No antigen is known for these receptors. The treatment here: roughly 10-day PBMC culture with coronavirus spike peptide pools or control peptides (ViraFEST assay). At the Johns Hopkins FTIC core, DNA taken from cultured CD4+ T cells was sequenced by way of the Oncomine TCR Beta short-read assay. TCRdb analysed the PCR reads with MiXCR anew, one entry per CDR3 protein. Found here are more than 15,000 distinct CDR3 sequences, 45% to 65% of them singletons; the top ten hold around 10%. The sample consisted of CD4+ T cells from blood, cultured in vitro. These receptors were obtained from a human donor who had recovered from COVID-19.

The rearrangement joins TRBV7-4 to TRBJ2-5; tentatively, D is TRBD2 (7 bases). Germline V lookup: CDR1 SGHVT, CDR2 SQSDAQ. V gave up 5 bases and J gave up 2 bases, with 15 bases separating them. CDR3 size: 15 residues. CDR3 loop: CASSVEGGGQETQYF. In DNA form, the CDR3 reads TGTGCCAGCAGCGTAGAGGGAGGGGGTCAAGAGACCCAGTACTTC.

The chain couples TRBV10-3 to TRBJ2-7; 9 bases fit TRBD1. The V and J ends lost 10 bases and 3 bases, in that order; junction bases with no gene match: 10. In germline, CDR1 is ENHRY, CDR2 SYGVKD. The CDR3 is made up of 14 amino acids. The CDR3 region is CATRDRAVDYEQYF. The CDR3 bases are TGTGCCACCCGGGACAGGGCGGTCGACTACGAGCAGTACTTC.

V is TRBV5-1 and J is TRBJ2-3, with TRBD2 as a possible D gene (6 bases). The ends were cut back, 3 bases at V and 6 bases at J, with 11 bases in the middle. Germline V CDR1 and CDR2: SGHRS, YFSETQ. This CDR3 contains 13 residues. CDR3 protein: CASSYGTSDTQYF. Written as DNA, the CDR3 is TGCGCCAGCAGCTACGGGACTTCCGATACGCAGTATTTT.

V is TRBV2 and J is TRBJ2-7; TRBD1 is a possible D gene (5 bases). The CDR3 is 12 amino acids. CDR1 and CDR2 from the germline V gene are SNHLY and FYNNEI. Trimming took off 5 bases at V and 4 bases at J, with 9 bases between the two ends. The CDR3 loop reads CASSRQLYEQYF. In nucleotides, the CDR3 is TGTGCCAGCAGTCGACAGTTATACGAGCAGTACTTC.

V gene TRBV20-1 combines with J gene TRBJ2-1; 15 positions match TRBD2. The CDR3 is 16 residues long. Germline CDR1 and CDR2: DFQATT and SNEGSKA (reference sequence). V dropped 6 bases and J dropped 7; count of bases not matched to a gene: 10. The CDR3 reads CSADLRGTSGGNEQFF. CDR3 DNA: TGCAGTGCCGATTTACGGGGGACTAGCGGGGGGAATGAGCAGTTCTTC.

V and J are TRBV11-1 and TRBJ2-5; D is uncertain. V was pared by 0 bases and J by 3 bases, with 14 bases between. In germline, CDR1 is SGHAT, CDR2 FQDESV (reference sequence). The CDR3 sequence is 16 residues long. CDR3 protein: CASSLAPVLAKETQYF. The CDR3 nucleotides read TGTGCCAGCAGCTTAGCGCCGGTGCTGGCGAAAGAGACCCAGTACTTC.

V is TRBV11-2 and J is TRBJ2-1; 8 nucleotides agree with TRBD2. V trimming: 1 base; J trimming: 3 bases; junction bases outside the gene matches: 5. Germline CDR1 and CDR2: SGHAT and FQNNGV. This CDR3 spans 16 amino acids. CDR3 nucleotide sequence: TGTGCCAGCAGCTTAGGATCTAGCGGGTACTACAATGAGCAGTTCTTC. Residues: CASSLGSSGYYNEQFF. The variable domain in full, completed from reference TRBV11-2 and TRBJ2-1, reads EAGVAQSPRYKIIEKRQSVAFWCNPISGHATLYWYQQILGQGPKLLIQFQNNGVVDDSQLPKDRFSAERLKGVDSTLKIQPAKLEDSAVYLCASSLGSSGYYNEQFFGPGTRLTVL.

V and J are TRBV24-1 and TRBJ1-2; D not resolved. Germline CDR1 KGHDR, CDR2 SFDVKD. The CDR3 is 13 residues long. V lost 4 bases and J lost 7, with 12 bases in between. As DNA, the CDR3 is TGTGCCACCAGTGACCTGGACGGCCGTGGCTACACCTTC. This sequence encodes CATSDLDGRGYTF.

V is TRBV11-2 and J is TRBJ1-1; the match to TRBD1 covers 7 bases. This CDR3 comprises 15 residues. Looked up from germline, CDR1 is SGHAT and CDR2 is FQNNGV. J was trimmed by 1 base and V by 6 bases; bases with no gene match: 8. The CDR3 nucleotides read TGTGCCAGCAGTTCCAGGACAGGAGCGAACACTGAAGCTTTCTTT. Translation: CASSSRTGANTEAFF. The full variable domain, in which reference TRBV11-2 and TRBJ1-1 provide the parts outside the CDR3, is EAGVAQSPRYKIIEKRQSVAFWCNPISGHATLYWYQQILGQGPKLLIQFQNNGVVDDSQLPKDRFSAERLKGVDSTLKIQPAKLEDSAVYLCASSSRTGANTEAFFGQGTRLTVV.

In this sample, this clonotype turned up a few times. This rearrangement joins TRBV10-3 to TRBJ1-1; D possibly corresponds to TRBD1 (6 bases). The V and J ends lost 11 bases and 2 bases respectively, with 18 bases between them. In germline, CDR1 is ENHRY, CDR2 SYGVKD. The CDR3 has 14 residues. CDR3 coding DNA: TGTGCCCTGAGAGAGACGGACAGAAACACTGAAGCTTTCTTT. Amino acids: CALRETDRNTEAFF.

V usage is TRBV6-1 and J usage is TRBJ2-3; perhaps TRBD2 as D (6 bases). The CDR3 consists of 14 residues. Germline-derived CDR1 and CDR2 are MNHNS and SASEGT. Trimming stripped 3 bases from V and 3 bases from J, with 10 bases between. In nucleotides, the CDR3 is TGTGCCAGCAGTGAGGGGGGTGTTACAGATACGCAGTATTTT. Amino acid sequence: CASSEGGVTDTQYF.

The rearrangement joins TRBV24-1 to TRBJ1-1; D gene ambiguous. The CDR3 is 14 amino acids. V was shortened by 3 bases and J by 5 bases, with 12 bases between the two germline ends. CDR1 and CDR2 (germline): KGHDR, SFDVKD. DNA of the CDR3: TGTGCCACCAGTGATCCTCTATCGGGAACTGAAGCTTTCTTT. The encoded protein is CATSDPLSGTEAFF.

This clonotype is classed as medium-sized (0.01 to 0.1%). This sequence joins TRBV19 and TRBJ2-3; 8 bases are shared with TRBD2. The CDR3 length is 14 residues. Germline V gene data show CDR1 as LNHDA and CDR2 as SQIVND (reference sequence). J lost 4 bases, V lost 1 base, and 1 base had no gene match. The CDR3 bases are TGTGCCAGTAGTATAGGGACTAGCCCAGATACGCAGTATTTT. Protein product: CASSIGTSPDTQYF.

This rearrangement joins TRBV7-6 to TRBJ2-1, with TRBD2 identical over 9 bases. The J call could be wrong; TRBJ2-7 is a better fit for the DNA end. The CDR3 has 17 residues. Germline lookup yields CDR1 SGHVS and CDR2 FNYEAQ. In DNA, the CDR3 is TGTGCCAGCAGCCCGGTGGGAACTAGCGGGTGGACCTACGAGCAGTACTTC. Amino acid sequence: CASSPVGTSGWTYEQYF.

The chain couples TRBV25-1 to TRBJ2-3, with D possibly TRBD1 on 6 matching bases. The CDR3 length is 16 residues. Germline values: CDR1 MGHDK, CDR2 SYGVNS. The germline V and J ends were trimmed by 1 base and 4 bases, with 15 bases remaining between them. CDR3 protein: CASSESGAGVSDTQYF. The CDR3 DNA reads TGTGCCAGCAGTGAATCGGGTGCAGGGGTATCAGATACGCAGTATTTT.

CDR3 sequence (DNA): TGTGCCAGCAGTTACTCGACTAGGCCCTTCACAGATACGCAGTATTTT. It encodes CASSYSTRPFTDTQYF. The V and J genes are TRBV6-5 and TRBJ2-3; D is possibly TRBD2 (6 bases). V shed 0 bases and J shed 2 bases, with 12 bases lying between them. The CDR3 spans 16 residues. The V gene's germline CDR1 is MNHEY and CDR2 SVGAGI.

The chain recombines TRBV11-3 with TRBJ2-2, with D unresolved. The V end lost 3 bases, the J end lost 2 bases, and 7 bases lay between the germline ends. CDR3 size: 14 residues. In germline, CDR1 is SGHNT, CDR2 YENEEA. The CDR3 bases are TGTGCCAGCAGCTTTTACCGCAACACCGGGGAGCTGTTTTTT. This encodes CASSFYRNTGELFF.

The chain couples TRBV30 to TRBJ2-7; TRBD1 might be the D (5 bases). Germline V lookup: CDR1 GTSNPN, CDR2 SVGIG (reference sequence). The CDR3 length is 14 residues. Trimming took off 3 bases at V and 0 bases at J, with 12 bases between the two ends. The CDR3 nucleotides are TGTGCCTGGAGAGAGGACACCTACTCCTACGAGCAGTACTTC. It translates to CAWREDTYSYEQYF.

The chain uses TRBV6-1 and TRBJ1-2, with 10 bases matching TRBD1. V dropped 7 bases and J dropped 8; count of bases not matched to a gene: 13. Germline CDR1 reads MNHNS; CDR2 reads SASEGT. There are 15 residues in the CDR3. Here the CDR3 reads CASNSPGTGDYGYTF. The CDR3 DNA reads TGTGCCAGCAACTCCCCCGGGACAGGGGATTACGGCTACACCTTC.

The chain combines TRBV19 with TRBJ1-5; TRBD1 agrees at 7 bases. The CDR3 length is 15 residues. Germline-derived CDR1 and CDR2 are LNHDA and SQIVND (reference sequence). V was clipped by 5 bases and J by 6 bases; unmatched bases: 10. The CDR3 protein is CASSFLQGSFQPQHF. CDR3 DNA sequence: TGTGCCAGTAGTTTCTTACAGGGGTCGTTTCAGCCCCAGCATTTT.

The V and J genes are TRBV2 and TRBJ2-3; 8 bases match TRBD1. Germline CDR1 SNHLY, CDR2 FYNNEI. The V gene end was trimmed by 4 bases and the J gene end by 6 bases; junction bases not matched to a gene: 6. The CDR3 has 14 amino acids. CDR3 DNA sequence: TGTGCCAGCAGTGTTGACAGGGGAAGGGATACGCAGTATTTT. This translates into CASSVDRGRDTQYF.

In DNA, the CDR3 is TGTGCCAGCAGCCCCAACCCAGCCGGAAACACCATATATTTT. It translates to CASSPNPAGNTIYF. This chain links TRBV11-3 with TRBJ1-3; D is ambiguous. V was trimmed by 5 bases and J by 4 bases, leaving 12 bases between them. CDR3 length equals 14 residues. Germline CDR1 reads SGHNT; CDR2 reads YENEEA.

This clonotype has just a few counts. The chain joins TRBV6-5 to TRBJ1-3; unclear D gene. The V gene's germline CDR1 is MNHEY and CDR2 SVGAGI. This CDR3 is 12 amino acids long. The germline V and J ends were trimmed by 2 bases and 7 bases, with 6 bases remaining between them. CDR3 residues: CASSYGWNTIYF. The CDR3 nucleotides read TGTGCCAGCAGTTACGGGTGGAACACCATATATTTT.

V gene TRBV6-4 combines with J gene TRBJ1-1; no firm D call. From germline, CDR1 is MRHNA and CDR2 SNTAGT. The V gene lost 4 bases and the J gene lost 3 bases, with 15 bases spanning the gap. The CDR3 consists of 15 residues. CDR3 sequence: CASSVYPLCDTEAFF. As DNA, the CDR3 is TGTGCCAGCAGTGTTTACCCGTTGTGCGACACTGAAGCTTTCTTT.